This T cell receptor beta chain originates from a study of radiotherapy plus CTLA-4 blockade in lung cancer. The CDR3 runs to 17 residues. J was trimmed by 4 bases and V by 3 bases; bases with no gene match: 7. In germline, CDR1 is KGHSH, CDR2 LQKENI. Here immunoSEQ multiplex PCR was the method, and the copy in TCRdb shows in-frame clones only, minus some. The table lists tens of thousands of clones, roughly 77% of them singletons, with 6.5% to 10% in the top ten. CTLA-4 blockade with ipilimumab, together with focal radiation, was given to patients with chemo-refractory metastatic non-small-cell lung cancer.

Sample: peripheral blood, taken from a patient treated with radiotherapy plus ipilimumab. The chain recombines TRBV18 with TRBJ2-6; 9 bases map to TRBD1. The origin of this receptor is a human donor with non-small cell lung cancer who had a complete response to radiotherapy plus ipilimumab. The CDR3 loop reads CASSPLQGAGGANVLTF. For the CDR3, the DNA is TGTGCCAGCTCACCGCTACAGGGGGCGGGCGGGGCCAACGTCCTGACTTTC.